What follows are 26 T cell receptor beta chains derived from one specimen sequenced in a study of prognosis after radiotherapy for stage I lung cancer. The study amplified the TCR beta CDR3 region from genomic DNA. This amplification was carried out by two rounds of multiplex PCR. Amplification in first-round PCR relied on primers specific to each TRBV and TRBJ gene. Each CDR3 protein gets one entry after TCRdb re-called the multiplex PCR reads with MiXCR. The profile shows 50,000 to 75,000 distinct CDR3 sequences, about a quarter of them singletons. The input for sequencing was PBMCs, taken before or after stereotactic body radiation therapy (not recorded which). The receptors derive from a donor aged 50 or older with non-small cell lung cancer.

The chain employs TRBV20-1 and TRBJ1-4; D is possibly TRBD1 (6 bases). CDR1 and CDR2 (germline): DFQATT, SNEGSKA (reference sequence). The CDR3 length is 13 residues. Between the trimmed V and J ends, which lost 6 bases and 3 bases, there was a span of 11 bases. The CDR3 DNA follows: TGCAGTGCGAGGGGGACATCTAATGAAAAACTGTTTTTT. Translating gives CSARGTSNEKLFF.

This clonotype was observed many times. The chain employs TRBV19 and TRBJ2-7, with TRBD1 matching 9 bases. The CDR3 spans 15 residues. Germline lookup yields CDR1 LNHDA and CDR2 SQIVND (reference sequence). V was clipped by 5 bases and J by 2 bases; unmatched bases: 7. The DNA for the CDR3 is TGTGCCAGTAGTTCGGGACAGGGCTATCCCTACGAGCAGTACTTC. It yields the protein CASSSGQGYPYEQYF.

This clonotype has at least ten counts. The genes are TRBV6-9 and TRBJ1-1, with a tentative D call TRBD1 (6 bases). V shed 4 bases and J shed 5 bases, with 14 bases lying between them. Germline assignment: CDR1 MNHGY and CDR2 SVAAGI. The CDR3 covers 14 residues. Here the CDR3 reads CASSLAGARTEAFF. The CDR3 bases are TGTGCCAGCAGTTTAGCGGGGGCTCGAACTGAAGCTTTCTTT.

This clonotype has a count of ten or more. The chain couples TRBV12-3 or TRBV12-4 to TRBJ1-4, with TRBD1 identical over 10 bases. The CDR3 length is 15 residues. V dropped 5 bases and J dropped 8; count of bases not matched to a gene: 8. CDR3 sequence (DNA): TGTGCCAGCAGTCCACCGGGACAGGGGAACGAAAAACTGTTTTTT. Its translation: CASSPPGQGNEKLFF.

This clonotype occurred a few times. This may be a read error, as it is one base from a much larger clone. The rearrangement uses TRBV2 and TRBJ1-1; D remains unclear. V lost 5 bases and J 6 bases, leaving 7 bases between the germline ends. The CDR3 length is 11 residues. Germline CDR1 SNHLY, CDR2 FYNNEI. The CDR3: CASSLTSEAFF. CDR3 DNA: TGTGCCAGCAGTTTAACATCTGAAGCTTTCTTT.

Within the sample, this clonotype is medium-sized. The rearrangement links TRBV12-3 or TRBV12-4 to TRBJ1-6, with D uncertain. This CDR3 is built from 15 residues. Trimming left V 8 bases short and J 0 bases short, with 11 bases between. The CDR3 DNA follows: TGTGCCAGCGGCCGAAGTACCTCCTATAATTCACCCCTCCACTTT. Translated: CASGRSTSYNSPLHF.

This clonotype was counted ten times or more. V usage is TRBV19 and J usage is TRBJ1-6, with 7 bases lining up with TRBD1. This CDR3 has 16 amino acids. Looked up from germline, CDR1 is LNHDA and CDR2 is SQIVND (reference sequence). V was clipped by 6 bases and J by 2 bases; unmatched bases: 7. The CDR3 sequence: CASSMGQLTYNSPLHF. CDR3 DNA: TGTGCCAGTAGCATGGGACAGCTGACCTATAATTCACCCCTCCACTTT.

DNA for the CDR3: TGCAGTGCTAGAGACTCGACTAGCGTGGGAGAGACCCAGTACTTC. This sequence encodes CSARDSTSVGETQYF. The V gene is TRBV20-1, the J gene TRBJ2-5, with 8 bases aligning to TRBD2. CDR1 is DFQATT, CDR2 SNEGSKA, per germline (reference sequence). The V gene end was trimmed by 0 bases and the J gene end by 4 bases; junction bases not matched to a gene: 7. The CDR3 covers 15 residues.

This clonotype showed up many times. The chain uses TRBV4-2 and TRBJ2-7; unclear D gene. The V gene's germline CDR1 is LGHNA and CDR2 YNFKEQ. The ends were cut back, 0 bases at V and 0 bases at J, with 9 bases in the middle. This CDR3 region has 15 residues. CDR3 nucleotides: TGTGCCAGCAGCCAAGATGGGGAAAGCTCCTACGAGCAGTACTTC. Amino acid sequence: CASSQDGESSYEQYF.

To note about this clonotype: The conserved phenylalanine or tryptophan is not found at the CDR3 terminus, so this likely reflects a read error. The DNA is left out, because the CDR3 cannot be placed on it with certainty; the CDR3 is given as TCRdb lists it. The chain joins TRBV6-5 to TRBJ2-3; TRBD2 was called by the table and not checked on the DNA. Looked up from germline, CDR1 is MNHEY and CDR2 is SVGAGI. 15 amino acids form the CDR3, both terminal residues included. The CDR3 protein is CASSYTGGRKDTKYS.

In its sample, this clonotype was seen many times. CDR3 amino acids: CASSGEGQPQHF. DNA for the CDR3: TGTGCCAGCTCAGGGGAAGGCCAGCCCCAGCATTTT. V and J are TRBV2 and TRBJ1-5, with D possibly TRBD1 on 6 matching bases. Germline V lookup: CDR1 SNHLY, CDR2 FYNNEI. The CDR3 runs to 12 residues. Trimming stripped 8 bases from V and 7 bases from J, with 12 bases between.

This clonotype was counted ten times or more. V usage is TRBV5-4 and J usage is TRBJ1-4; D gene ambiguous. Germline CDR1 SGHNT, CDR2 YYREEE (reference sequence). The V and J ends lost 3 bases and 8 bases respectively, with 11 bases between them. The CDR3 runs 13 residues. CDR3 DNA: TGTGCCAGCAGCTCGGGGATTGGGGAAAAACTGTTTTTT. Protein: CASSSGIGEKLFF.

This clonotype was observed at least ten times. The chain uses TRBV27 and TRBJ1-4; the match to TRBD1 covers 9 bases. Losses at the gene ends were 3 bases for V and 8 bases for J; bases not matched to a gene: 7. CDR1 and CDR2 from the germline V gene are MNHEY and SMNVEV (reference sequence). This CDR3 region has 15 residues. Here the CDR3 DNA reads TGTGCCAGCAGTTTTATAGGACAGGGGCAGGAAAAACTGTTTTTT. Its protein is CASSFIGQGQEKLFF.

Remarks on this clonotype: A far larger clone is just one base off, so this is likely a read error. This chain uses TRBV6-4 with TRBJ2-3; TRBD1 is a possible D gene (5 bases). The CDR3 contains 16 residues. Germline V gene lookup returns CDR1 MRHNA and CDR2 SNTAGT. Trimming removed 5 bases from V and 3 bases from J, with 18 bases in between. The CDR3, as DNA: TGTGCCAGCAGTTACAAGCAGGGTGTATTAACAGATACGCAGTATTTT. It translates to CASSYKQGVLTDTQYF.

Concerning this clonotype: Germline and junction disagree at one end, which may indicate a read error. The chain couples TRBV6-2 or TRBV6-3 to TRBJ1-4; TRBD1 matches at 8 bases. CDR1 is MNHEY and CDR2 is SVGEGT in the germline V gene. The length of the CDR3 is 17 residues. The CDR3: CASSYKDPGQVNEKPFF. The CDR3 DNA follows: TGTGCCAGCAGCTATAAAGACCCGGGACAGGTTAATGAAAAACCGTTTTTT.

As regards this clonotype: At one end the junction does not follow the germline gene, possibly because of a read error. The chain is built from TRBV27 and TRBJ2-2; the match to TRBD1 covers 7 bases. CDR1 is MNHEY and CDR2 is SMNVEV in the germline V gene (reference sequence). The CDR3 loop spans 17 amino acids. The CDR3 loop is CASSLRGQSLNTVELFF. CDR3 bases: TGTGCCAGCAGTTTAAGGGGACAGTCCTTGAACACCGTGGAGCTGTTTTTT.

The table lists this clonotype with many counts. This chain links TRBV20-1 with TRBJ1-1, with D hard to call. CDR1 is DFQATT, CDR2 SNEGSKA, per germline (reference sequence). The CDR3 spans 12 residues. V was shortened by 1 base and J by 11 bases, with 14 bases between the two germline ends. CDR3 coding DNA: TGCAGTGCTAGAGTCCTGCAAACCATTGCTTTCTTT. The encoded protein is CSARVLQTIAFF.

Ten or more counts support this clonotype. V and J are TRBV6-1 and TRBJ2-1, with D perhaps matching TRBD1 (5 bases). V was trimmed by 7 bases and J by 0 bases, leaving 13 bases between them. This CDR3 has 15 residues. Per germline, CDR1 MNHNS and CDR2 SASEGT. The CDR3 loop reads CASTPGRSSYNEQFF. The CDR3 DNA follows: TGTGCCAGCACCCCAGGGCGAAGCTCCTACAATGAGCAGTTCTTC.

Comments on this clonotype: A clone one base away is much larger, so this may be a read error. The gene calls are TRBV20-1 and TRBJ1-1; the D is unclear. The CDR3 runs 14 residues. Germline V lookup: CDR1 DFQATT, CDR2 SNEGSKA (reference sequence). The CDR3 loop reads CSASLGSRSTEASF. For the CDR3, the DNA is TGCAGTGCTAGTTTGGGGTCCCGGAGCACTGAAGCTTCCTTT.

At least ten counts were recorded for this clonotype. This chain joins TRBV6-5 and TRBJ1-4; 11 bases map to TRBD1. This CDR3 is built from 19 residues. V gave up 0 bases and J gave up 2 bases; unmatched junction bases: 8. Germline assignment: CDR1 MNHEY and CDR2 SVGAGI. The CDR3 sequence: CASSYSGGGQGATNEKLFF. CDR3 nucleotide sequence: TGTGCCAGCAGTTACTCTGGGGGCGGACAGGGGGCTACTAATGAAAAACTGTTTTTT.

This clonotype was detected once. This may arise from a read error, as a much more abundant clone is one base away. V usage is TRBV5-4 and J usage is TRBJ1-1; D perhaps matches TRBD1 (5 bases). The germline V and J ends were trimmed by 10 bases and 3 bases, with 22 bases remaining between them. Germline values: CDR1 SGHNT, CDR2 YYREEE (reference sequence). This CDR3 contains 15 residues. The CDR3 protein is CAVTRGQNLYTEAFF. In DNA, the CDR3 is TGTGCCGTCACGAGGGGCCAGAACTTGTACACTGAAGCTTTCTTT.

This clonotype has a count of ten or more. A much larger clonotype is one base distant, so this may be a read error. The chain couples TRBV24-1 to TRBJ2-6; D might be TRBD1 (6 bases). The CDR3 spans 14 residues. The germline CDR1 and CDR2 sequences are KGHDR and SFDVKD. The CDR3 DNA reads TGTGCCACCAGTGAGGGGGCTGGGGCCAACGTCCTGGCTTTC. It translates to CATSEGAGANVLAF.

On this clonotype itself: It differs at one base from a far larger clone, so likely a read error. The CDR3 loop reads CPSSIQGDRGDTQYF. CDR3 nucleotide sequence: TGTCCCAGCAGTATACAGGGGGATAGGGGAGATACGCAGTATTTT. This rearrangement joins TRBV6-1 to TRBJ2-7; TRBD1 matches at 8 bases. TRBJ2-3 explains the end of the DNA better; the J call may be wrong. This CDR3 has 15 amino acids. Germline assignment: CDR1 MNHNS and CDR2 SASEGT.

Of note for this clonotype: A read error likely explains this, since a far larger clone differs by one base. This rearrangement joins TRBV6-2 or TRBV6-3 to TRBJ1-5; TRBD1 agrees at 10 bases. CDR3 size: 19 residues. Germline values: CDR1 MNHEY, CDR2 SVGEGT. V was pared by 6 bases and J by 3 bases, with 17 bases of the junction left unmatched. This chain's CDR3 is CASRRDRGGRIYINQPQHF. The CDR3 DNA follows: TGTGCCAGCAGACGGGACAGGGGTGGCCGGATATATATCAATCAGCCCCAGCATTTT.

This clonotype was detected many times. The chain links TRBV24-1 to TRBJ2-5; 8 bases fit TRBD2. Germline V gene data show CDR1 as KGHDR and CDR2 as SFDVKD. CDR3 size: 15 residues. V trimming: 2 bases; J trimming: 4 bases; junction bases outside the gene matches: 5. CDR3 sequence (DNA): TGTGCCACCAGTGATTCAGGACGGGGGGGAGAGACCCAGTACTTC. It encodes CATSDSGRGGETQYF.

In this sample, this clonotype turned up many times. CDR3 residues: CASRTSGLAGEQYF. The CDR3 coding sequence is TGCGCCAGCCGGACTAGCGGGTTGGCTGGGGAGCAGTACTTC. The genes are TRBV5-1 and TRBJ2-7; TRBD2 agrees at 11 bases. CDR1 is SGHRS and CDR2 is YFSETQ in the germline V gene. With 7 bases clipped from V and 7 bases from J, the junction kept 10 bases outside the gene matches. The CDR3 spans 14 residues.